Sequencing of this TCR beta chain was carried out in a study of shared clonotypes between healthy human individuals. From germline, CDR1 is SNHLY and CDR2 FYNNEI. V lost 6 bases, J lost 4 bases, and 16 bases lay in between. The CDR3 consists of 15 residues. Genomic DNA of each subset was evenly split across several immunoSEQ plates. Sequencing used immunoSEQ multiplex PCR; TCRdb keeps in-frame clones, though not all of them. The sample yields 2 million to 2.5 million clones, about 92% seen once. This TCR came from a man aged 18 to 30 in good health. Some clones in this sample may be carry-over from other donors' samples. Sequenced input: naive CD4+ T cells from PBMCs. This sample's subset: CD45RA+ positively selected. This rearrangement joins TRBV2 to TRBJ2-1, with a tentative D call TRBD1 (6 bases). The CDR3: CASSKDRALYNEQFF. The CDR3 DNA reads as TGTGCCAGCAGCAAGGACAGAGCTCTTTACAATGAGCAGTTCTTC.